These 11 T cell receptor beta chains were all obtained from the same sample, sequenced in a study of T cell responses to AZD1222 COVID-19 vaccine. Sequenced by immunoSEQ multiplex PCR; TCRdb stores in-frame clones only, minus some. The table has under 110,000 clones, about 86% seen once. The starting material was peripheral blood, obtained on day 0 of AZD1222 vaccination. All receptors derive from an adult in good health.

This rearrangement joins TRBV6-5 to TRBJ1-2; D uncertain. The length of the CDR3 is 13 residues. V gave up 2 bases and J gave up 4 bases, with 8 bases separating them. Germline values: CDR1 MNHEY, CDR2 SVGAGI. The CDR3 loop reads CASSYEITYGYTF. The CDR3 region has the DNA TGTGCCAGCAGTTACGAAATCACCTATGGCTACACCTTC.

This rearrangement joins TRBV5-6 to TRBJ2-1; TRBD2 matches 9 bases. Germline CDR1 SGHDT, CDR2 YYEEEE. J lost 3 bases, V lost 2 bases, and 12 bases had no gene match. The CDR3 extends over 18 amino acids. The CDR3 DNA reads as TGTGCCAGCAGCTTTCCCGCGGGAGGGCCTAGGGGCTACAATGAGCAGTTCTTC. Translating it yields CASSFPAGGPRGYNEQFF.

V and J are TRBV27 and TRBJ1-5; weak D call: TRBD1 (5 bases). This CDR3 contains 18 residues. Deletions cut 5 bases from V and 2 bases from J, with 22 bases between. Germline V gives CDR1 MNHEY, CDR2 SMNVEV (reference sequence). The CDR3 here is CASSPNRPGGYGNQPQHF. For the CDR3, the DNA is TGTGCCAGCAGTCCCAACCGGCCCGGGGGTTACGGCAATCAGCCCCAGCATTTT.

The chain uses TRBV10-2 and TRBJ1-1; D unresolved. The CDR3 has 15 amino acids. Trimming removed 6 bases from V and 1 base from J, with 15 bases in between. The germline CDR1 and CDR2 sequences are WSHSY and SAAADI. This CDR3 is CASRRAGNKNTEAFF. Here the CDR3 DNA reads TGCGCCAGCAGGAGGGCAGGAAATAAGAACACTGAAGCTTTCTTT.

The chain joins TRBV6-6 to TRBJ2-7; unclear D gene. Trimming stripped 5 bases from V and 7 bases from J, with 12 bases between. Germline V gives CDR1 MNHNY, CDR2 SVGAGI (reference sequence). The CDR3 extends over 12 amino acids. This chain's CDR3 is CASSPRGQEQYF. The CDR3 region has the DNA TGTGCCAGCAGTCCCCGTGGGCAAGAGCAGTACTTC.

The rearrangement links TRBV20-1 to TRBJ1-2; D is unresolved. V was cut by 6 bases and J by 2 bases, with 7 bases left in between. CDR1 is DFQATT and CDR2 is SNEGSKA in the germline V gene (reference sequence). The CDR3 extends over 11 amino acids. CDR3 amino acids: CSAENNYGYTF. The CDR3 DNA is TGCAGTGCCGAGAACAACTATGGCTACACCTTC.

The rearrangement links TRBV27 to TRBJ1-6, with TRBD1 as a possible D gene (5 bases). CDR3 length equals 15 residues. Germline values: CDR1 MNHEY, CDR2 SMNVEV (reference sequence). Trimming took off 6 bases at V and 7 bases at J, with 16 bases between the two ends. CDR3: CASRSSVGGNSPLHF. CDR3 in DNA: TGTGCCAGCAGAAGCTCGGTTGGGGGGAATTCACCCCTCCACTTT.

The chain joins TRBV5-1 to TRBJ2-7; either TRBD1 or TRBD2 may supply D (5 bases each). This CDR3 has 16 residues. The germline V gene has CDR1 SGHRS and CDR2 YFSETQ. V lost 2 bases to trimming and J lost 3 bases, with 18 bases between them. As DNA, the CDR3 is TGCGCCAGCAGCTTTACGACGGGGCAGATTGGCTACGAGCAGTACTTC. It yields the protein CASSFTTGQIGYEQYF.

This chain links TRBV18 with TRBJ1-1; a weak D match, TRBD1 (6 bases). This CDR3 has 17 residues. The V end lost 3 bases, the J end lost 3 bases, and 20 bases lay between the germline ends. The germline V gene has CDR1 KGHSH and CDR2 LQKENI. The CDR3 here is CASSPKGEMGMDTEAFF. The CDR3 nucleotides are TGTGCCAGCTCACCGAAGGGGGAGATGGGTATGGACACTGAAGCTTTCTTT.

The CDR3 coding sequence is TGTGCCAGGAAAACCGGGCCCCCAACTAATGAAAAACTGTTTTTT. Its translation: CARKTGPPTNEKLFF. The rearrangement uses TRBV6-4 and TRBJ1-4, with unresolved D. The CDR3 has 15 residues. Trimming left V 9 bases short and J 0 bases short, with 14 bases between. Per germline, CDR1 MRHNA and CDR2 SNTAGT.

The V call is TRBV11-2, the J call TRBJ2-6; tentatively, D is TRBD1 or TRBD2 (6 bases each). This CDR3 is built from 15 residues. The V gene's germline CDR1 is SGHAT and CDR2 FQNNGV. With 5 bases removed from V and 2 bases from J, the gap between germline ends came to 10 bases. The CDR3 DNA sequence: TGTGCCAGCAGCCTAAGGGGGGCTGGGGCCAACGTCCTGACTTTC. Its protein product is CASSLRGAGANVLTF.